Below, one T cell receptor beta chain is given with its context. The assay was immunoSEQ multiplex PCR, and TCRdb's table has in-frame clones only and misses some. The profile shows 350,000 or so clones, about 92% of them singletons. Followed longitudinally, the Seattle patients had been enrolled during active infection. This sample is part of a study of blood T cell repertoires in COVID-19. Study as a whole: Acute-phase and convalescent COVID-19 samples originated in the United States, Italy and Spain.

The CDR3 loop spans 15 amino acids. V was clipped by 3 bases and J by 7 bases; unmatched bases: 11. The germline V gene encodes CDR1 KGHSH and CDR2 LQKENI. The gene calls are TRBV18 and TRBJ1-1; 7 bases align to TRBD1. Sample: peripheral blood. The sequence came from a woman aged 55-70 years with COVID-19, enrolled during active disease. CDR3 residues: CASSPVFLGGGEAFF. DNA of the CDR3: TGTGCCAGCTCACCGGTTTTTCTAGGGGGCGGTGAAGCTTTCTTT.